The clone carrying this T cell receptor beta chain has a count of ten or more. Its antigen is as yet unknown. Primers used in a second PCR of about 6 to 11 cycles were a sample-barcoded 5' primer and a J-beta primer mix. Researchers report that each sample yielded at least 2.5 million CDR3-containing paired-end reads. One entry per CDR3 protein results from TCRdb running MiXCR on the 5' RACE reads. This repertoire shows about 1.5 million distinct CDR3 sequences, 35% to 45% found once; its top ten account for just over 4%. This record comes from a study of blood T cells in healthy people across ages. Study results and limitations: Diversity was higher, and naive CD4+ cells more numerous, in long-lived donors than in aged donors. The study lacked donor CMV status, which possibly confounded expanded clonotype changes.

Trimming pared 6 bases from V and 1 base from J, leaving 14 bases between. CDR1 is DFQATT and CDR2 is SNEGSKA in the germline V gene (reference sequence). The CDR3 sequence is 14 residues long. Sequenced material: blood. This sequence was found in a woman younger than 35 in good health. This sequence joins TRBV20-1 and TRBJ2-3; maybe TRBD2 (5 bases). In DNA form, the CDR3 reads TGCAGTGCCCCTCGGGATGGGCGCACAGATACGCAGTATTTT. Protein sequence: CSAPRDGRTDTQYF.